This TCR beta chain was identified during a study of human T cells and chemical hapten exposure. Study-wide points: Having alopecia, the donors may differ immunologically from healthy people. No change in TCRs above 1 in 1000 frequency was produced by DPC sensitization.

As to this clonotype: Its specificity is not known.

Time point described: patch test 1, 2 weeks after DPC sensitization. The treatment denotes: therapeutic diphenylcyclopropenone sensitization with weekly scalp DPC. From whole blood left unfractionated, total RNA was extracted. Authors' data handling: Samples held a median of approximately 94,000 TCRs, range roughly 20,000–690,600. A single record per CDR3 protein comes from TCRdb applying MiXCR to the RACE reads. TCRdb's processing, not the study's, gives the V and J calls here. The table lists fewer than 100,000 distinct CDR3 sequences, around 11% of them singletons. The germline CDR1 and CDR2 sequences are SGHAT and FQNNGV. Trimming at V came to 5 bases and at J to 4 bases, leaving 8 bases not matched to a gene. The CDR3 extends over 15 amino acids.

This chain links TRBV11-2 with TRBJ2-3; TRBD1 agrees at 8 bases. This TCR came from a woman in her sixties with alopecia areata. Some clones in this sample may be carry-over from other donors' samples. Specimen: whole blood, collected in connection with sensitization to the hapten diphenylcyclopropenone (DPC). CDR3 amino acids: CASSPYTGGSDTQYF. The CDR3 bases are TGTGCCAGCAGCCCCTACACAGGGGGGTCAGATACGCAGTATTTT.